The present TCR beta chain was sequenced within a study of T cells in Graves' hyperthyroidism and ophthalmopathy. CDR1 LNHDA and CDR2 SQIVND come from the germline V gene (reference sequence). J gave up 6 bases and V 6 bases, and 8 bases lay outside the gene matches. This CDR3 contains 14 residues. RNA transcripts were the template for amplifying TCR beta CDR3 regions. The study used the HTBI primer set for a first-round RT-PCR of the TCR CDR3. TCRdb re-derived calls from the multiplex PCR reads in MiXCR, one entry per CDR3 protein. Seen here are about 520,000 distinct CDR3 sequences, around 22% observed once, and the top ten hold about 10%.

Input material: blood. The rearrangement joins TRBV19 to TRBJ2-7, with 10 positions matching TRBD1. The source of this sequence is a woman aged 25 to 45 with Graves' ophthalmopathy. DNA for the CDR3: TGTGCCAGTAGAACGGGACAGGGGATCGGCGAGCAGTACTTC. Translation gives CASRTGQGIGEQYF.